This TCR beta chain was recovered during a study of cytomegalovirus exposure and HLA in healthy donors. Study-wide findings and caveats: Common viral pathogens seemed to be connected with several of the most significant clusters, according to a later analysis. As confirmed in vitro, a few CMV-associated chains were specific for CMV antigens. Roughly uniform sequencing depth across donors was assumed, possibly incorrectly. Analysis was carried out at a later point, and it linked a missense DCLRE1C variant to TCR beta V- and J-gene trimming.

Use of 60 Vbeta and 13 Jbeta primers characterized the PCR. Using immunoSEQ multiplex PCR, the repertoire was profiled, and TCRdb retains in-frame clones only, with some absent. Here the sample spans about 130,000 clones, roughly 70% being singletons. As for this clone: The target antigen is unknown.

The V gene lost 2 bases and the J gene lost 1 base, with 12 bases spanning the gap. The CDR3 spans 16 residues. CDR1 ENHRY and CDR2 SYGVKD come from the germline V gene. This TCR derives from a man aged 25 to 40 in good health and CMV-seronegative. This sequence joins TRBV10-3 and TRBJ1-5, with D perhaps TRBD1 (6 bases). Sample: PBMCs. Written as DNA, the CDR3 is TGTGCCATCAGTGAGAGAGGGGGGGTGAGCAATCAGCCCCAGCATTTT. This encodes CAISERGGVSNQPQHF.